The 8 T cell receptor beta chains below all came from one sample that was sequenced in a study of PD-L1 blockade in urothelial cancer. The method was immunoSEQ multiplex PCR; TCRdb's version includes in-frame clones alone and lacks a portion of them. The sample lists 100,000 or so clones, approximately 85% occurring once. Source: PBMCs, taken around atezolizumab (anti-PD-L1) treatment. The receptors originated from a man aged 50 or older with urothelial cancer.

Only one count was recorded for this clone. The chain carries TRBV4-1 and TRBJ1-2; the match to TRBD1 covers 10 bases. J lost 2 bases, V lost 0 bases, and 6 bases had no gene match. This CDR3 has 17 residues. Germline CDR1 MGHRA, CDR2 YSYEKL. DNA of the CDR3: TGCGCCAGCAGCCAAGATGCCCCGGGACAGGGGAACTATGGCTACACCTTC. As protein: CASSQDAPGQGNYGYTF.

A remark on this clone: A read error may account for a junction end that differs from germline. This chain connects TRBV5-1 to TRBJ2-7; the D is unclear. Germline V gene lookup returns CDR1 SGHRS and CDR2 YFSETQ. This CDR3 spans 12 amino acids. This chain's CDR3 is CASSPDTYVQYF. The CDR3 DNA sequence: TGCGCCAGCAGCCCTGACACGTACGTGCAGTACTTC.

V and J are TRBV11-2 and TRBJ2-3; weak D call: TRBD2 (5 bases). This CDR3 is built from 15 residues. The V end was cut by 1 base, the J end by 0 bases, with 8 bases between. The germline gives CDR1 SGHAT, CDR2 FQNNGV. CDR3 protein: CASSLVGSSTDTQYF. In DNA form, the CDR3 reads TGTGCCAGCAGCTTAGTGGGGAGCAGCACAGATACGCAGTATTTT.

CDR3 amino acids: CATKGQASNTEAFF. The CDR3 DNA is TGTGCCACCAAGGGACAGGCTTCGAACACTGAAGCTTTCTTT. The J gene is TRBJ1-1, the V gene TRBV28; 8 nucleotides line up with TRBD1. J gave up 1 base and V 10 bases, and 8 bases lay outside the gene matches. CDR3 length equals 14 residues. Looked up from germline, CDR1 is MDHEN and CDR2 is SYDVKM.

The chain employs TRBV6-5 and TRBJ1-1, with no clear D. Trimming removed 5 bases at V and 4 bases at J, with 14 bases between. Germline V CDR1 and CDR2: MNHEY, SVGAGI. The CDR3 has 14 amino acids. The CDR3: CASSPNPGGTEAFF. CDR3 nucleotide sequence: TGTGCCAGCAGTCCAAATCCCGGAGGCACTGAAGCTTTCTTT.

This chain uses TRBV6-1 with TRBJ2-5, with D possibly TRBD1 on 6 matching bases. CDR1 and CDR2 from the germline V gene are MNHNS and SASEGT. The V gene lost 8 bases and the J gene lost 0 bases, with 16 bases spanning the gap. This CDR3 has 15 residues. CDR3 loop: CASGRGHMYQETQYF. CDR3 in DNA: TGTGCCAGCGGTAGGGGACACATGTACCAAGAGACCCAGTACTTC.

This clone was picked up one time. The genes are TRBV7-6 and TRBJ2-7; D might be TRBD2 (6 bases). Germline values: CDR1 SGHVS, CDR2 FNYEAQ. Trimming left V 1 base short and J 4 bases short, with 14 bases between. The CDR3 runs 15 residues. The CDR3 bases are TGTGCCAGCAGCTTAGGTGACGGGAGAGAATACGAGCAGTACTTC. This encodes CASSLGDGREYEQYF.

This chain joins TRBV19 and TRBJ1-2; 8 nucleotides match TRBD1. V lost 2 bases, J lost 5 bases, and 7 bases stayed unmatched. This CDR3 has 15 residues. Germline V gives CDR1 LNHDA, CDR2 SQIVND (reference sequence). CDR3 nucleotides: TGTGCCAGTAGTATATCAGGGGGCGCATATTATGGCTACACCTTC. Protein: CASSISGGAYYGYTF. Combining the CDR3 with reference TRBV19 and TRBJ1-2 gives the whole variable domain DGGITQSPKYLFRKEGQNVTLSCEQNLNHDAMYWYRQDPGQGLRLIYYSQIVNDFQKGDIAEGYSVSREKKESFPLTVTSAQKNPTAFYLCASSISGGAYYGYTFGSGTRLTVV.